This record covers a single T cell receptor (beta chain). This sample is drawn from a study of blood T cell repertoires in COVID-19. This CDR3 spans 17 amino acids. The J segment lost 1 base and the V segment lost 4 bases, leaving 7 bases of the junction unmatched. The V gene's germline CDR1 is SGHRS and CDR2 YFSETQ. Here immunoSEQ multiplex PCR was the method, and the copy in TCRdb shows in-frame clones only, minus some. The sample yields 150,000 to 200,000 clones, more than 70% seen once. The chain combines TRBV5-1 with TRBJ2-5; TRBD2 aligns across 13 bases. Specimen: PBMCs or T cells enriched from blood (not recorded which). The sequence derives from a woman aged 45-65 years in a cohort exposed to, infected with or recovered from COVID-19 (not recorded which). Here the CDR3 reads CASSTTSGGAFQETQYF. DNA for the CDR3: TGCGCCAGCAGCACCACTAGCGGGGGGGCCTTCCAAGAGACCCAGTACTTC.